This T cell receptor beta chain was sequenced in a study of T cells after posttransplantation cyclophosphamide. General study points: After PTCy, TRB diversity resembled that of CNI/methotrexate controls.

The table came from immunoSEQ multiplex PCR; TCRdb's copy has only in-frame clones and leaves some out. The profile covers about 5,500 clones, none occurring a single time. A marrow graft followed busulfan-fludarabine conditioning, with cyclophosphamide on days +3 and +4. To note about this clone: What it binds is not known.

CDR1 is SGDLS and CDR2 is YYNGEE in the germline V gene. The V end was cut by 7 bases, the J end by 0 bases, with 14 bases between. The CDR3 has 15 amino acids. V gene TRBV9 combines with J gene TRBJ2-1, with D possibly being TRBD2 (7 bases). This sequence was found in a male patient aged 60 to 75 who received an allogeneic stem cell transplant from a related donor, was CMV-positive, and had no GVHD. T cells may partly derive from the graft donor. The sequencing used PBMCs, collected after allogeneic stem cell transplant with posttransplant cyclophosphamide. The CDR3, as DNA: TGTGCCAGCGGTCGGGGGGCCACCTCCTACAATGAGCAGTTCTTC. Its translation is CASGRGATSYNEQFF.